This TCR beta chain was found in a study of CD8 T cells in Susac syndrome. The authors sequenced TCR beta from blood CD8+ and CD4+ T cells. The healthy controls were matched to patients by age and sex. Through negative isolation, CD4+ and CD8+ T cells were obtained, while TEMRA cells were enriched using FACS. The CDR3 sequence is 15 residues long. Per germline, CDR1 SNHLY and CDR2 FYNNEI. The V end was cut by 5 bases, the J end by 4 bases, with 17 bases between. When the RNA was reverse transcribed, random hexamers were used with an input of roughly 0.5 to 1 ug. TCR beta CDR3 was amplified by immunoSEQ multiplex PCR. This amplification extended across 54 Vbeta and 13 Jbeta segments. TCRdb re-derived calls from the immunoSEQ multiplex PCR reads in MiXCR, one entry per CDR3 protein. Found here are approximately 190,000 distinct CDR3 sequences, roughly 92% of them singletons; the top ten hold 0.1%.

The chain employs TRBV2 and TRBJ2-5; D possibly matches TRBD1 or TRBD2 (5 bases each). Sample: CD4+ T cells from PBMCs. The sequence derives from a human donor in good health. Here the CDR3 DNA reads TGTGCCAGCAGTCCAGATGGGGGACGTAGAGAGACCCAGTACTTC. It yields the protein CASSPDGGRRETQYF.